A single sample gave rise to the 4 T cell receptor beta chains below, sequenced in a study of T cells after yellow fever vaccination. TCRdb ran MiXCR on the 5' RACE reads and lists one entry per CDR3 protein. The profile shows hundreds of thousands of distinct CDR3 sequences, 15% to 20% of them singletons. The sample consisted of PBMCs, taken 15 days after the yellow fever booster vaccination. The receptors shown here come from a man aged 30 to 39 who received the YFV17D yellow fever vaccine.

V usage is TRBV7-8 and J usage is TRBJ2-2; the match to TRBD2 covers 7 bases. V gave up 5 bases and J gave up 6 bases; unmatched junction bases: 15. The CDR3 length is 17 residues. Germline V lookup: CDR1 SGHVS, CDR2 FQNEAQ. CDR3 loop: CASSGRVGGVRAGELFF. The CDR3 bases are TGTGCCAGCAGCGGCCGTGTGGGAGGGGTTCGGGCCGGGGAGCTGTTTTTT.

CDR3 loop: CASSPAHGELFF. In DNA, the CDR3 is TGTGCCAGCAGCCCCGCCCACGGGGAGCTGTTTTTT. The V call is TRBV14, the J call TRBJ2-2; no reliable D call. Trimming pared 4 bases from V and 7 bases from J, leaving 7 bases between. The CDR3 has 12 amino acids. From germline, CDR1 is SGHDN and CDR2 FVKESK. Looking up the rest from reference TRBV14 and TRBJ2-2 gives the full variable domain: EAGVTQFPSHSVIEKGQTVTLRCDPISGHDNLYWYRRVMGKEIKFLLHFVKESKQDESGMPNNRFLAERTGGTYSTLKVQPAELEDSGVYFCASSPAHGELFFGEGSRLTVL.

In its sample, this clonotype was seen many times. The chain joins TRBV20-1 to TRBJ2-3; 7 nucleotides align to TRBD2. Germline-derived CDR1 and CDR2 are DFQATT and SNEGSKA (reference sequence). This CDR3 comprises 16 residues. Trimming at V came to 4 bases and at J to 2 bases, leaving 12 bases not matched to a gene. CDR3 nucleotide sequence: TGCAGTGCTAAAGGGAGGCTAGCGGATAACACAGATACGCAGTATTTT. It specifies CSAKGRLADNTDTQYF.

The chain links TRBV5-1 to TRBJ2-1; TRBD1 matches at 8 bases. Germline V lookup: CDR1 SGHRS, CDR2 YFSETQ. Trimming at V came to 1 base and at J to 3 bases, leaving 3 bases not matched to a gene. This CDR3 has 15 residues. The CDR3 coding sequence is TGCGCCAGCAGCTTGCCACAGGGGGACTACAATGAGCAGTTCTTC. Translated, it gives CASSLPQGDYNEQFF.